These T cell receptor beta chains were read from a single sample in a study of blood T cell repertoires in COVID-19. Produced via immunoSEQ multiplex PCR; TCRdb's table is partial and in-frame only. Altogether 50,000 or so clones are present, about 79% being singletons, with the ten largest covering around 10%. Source material: peripheral blood. These receptors all come from an elderly man with COVID-19, enrolled during active disease. The CDR3 runs from the conserved cysteine through the conserved F or W. D genes are given only for firm matches. Clone sizes are given selectively: once, few, many, or a class where the clone is expanded.

v_call: TRBV5-1
clone_size: .
j_call: TRBJ1-4
d_call: .
cdr3_aa: CASSPGQPTNEKLFF
cdr3_nt: TGCGCCAGCAGTCCTGGACAGCCAACTAATGAAAAACTGTTTTTT

v_call: TRBV19
clone_size: .
j_call: TRBJ1-5
d_call: .
cdr3_aa: CASSSVRNQPQHF
cdr3_nt: TGTGCCAGTAGTTCCGTGAGGAATCAGCCCCAGCATTTT

v_call: TRBV27
clone_size: .
j_call: TRBJ2-2
d_call: TRBD2
cdr3_aa: CASSFPSGGTGELFF
cdr3_nt: TGTGCCAGCAGTTTCCCTAGCGGAGGGACCGGGGAGCTGTTTTTT

v_call: TRBV6-1
clone_size: .
j_call: TRBJ1-6
d_call: .
cdr3_aa: CASSEARSGVSPLHF
cdr3_nt: TGTGCCAGCAGTGAAGCTAGGTCGGGGGTTTCACCCCTCCACTTT

v_call: TRBV5-6
clone_size: .
j_call: TRBJ1-2
d_call: .
cdr3_aa: CASSLGVGNYGYTF
cdr3_nt: TGTGCCAGCAGCTTGGGTGTGGGCAACTATGGCTACACCTTC

v_call: TRBV7-2
clone_size: .
j_call: TRBJ2-3
d_call: .
cdr3_aa: CASSLERESDTQYF
cdr3_nt: TGTGCCAGCAGCTTAGAACGGGAGTCAGATACGCAGTATTTT

v_call: TRBV4-2
clone_size: few
j_call: TRBJ1-2
d_call: .
cdr3_aa: CASSEIGDGYTF
cdr3_nt: TGTGCCAGCAGCGAAATAGGGGATGGCTACACCTTC

v_call: TRBV6-5
clone_size: .
j_call: TRBJ2-1
d_call: TRBD2
cdr3_aa: CASLAGGGDEQFF
cdr3_nt: TGTGCCAGCCTAGCGGGAGGGGGGGATGAGCAGTTCTTC

v_call: TRBV7-8
clone_size: .
j_call: TRBJ1-1
d_call: .
cdr3_aa: CASSLGGGWVTEAFF
cdr3_nt: TGTGCCAGCAGCTTAGGGGGGGGCTGGGTCACTGAAGCTTTCTTT

v_call: TRBV30
clone_size: .
j_call: TRBJ1-1
d_call: TRBD1
cdr3_aa: CAGMTGGITEAFF
cdr3_nt: TGTGCCGGCATGACAGGGGGCATAACTGAAGCTTTCTTT

v_call: TRBV18
clone_size: .
j_call: TRBJ2-1
d_call: TRBD1
cdr3_aa: CASSLEGQSYNEQFF
cdr3_nt: TGTGCCAGCTCACTCGAGGGACAGTCCTACAATGAGCAGTTCTTC

v_call: TRBV5-1
clone_size: .
j_call: TRBJ1-5
d_call: .
cdr3_aa: CARSLAGGGSNQPQHF
cdr3_nt: TGCGCCCGCAGCTTGGCGGGGGGGGGTAGCAATCAGCCCCAGCATTTT

v_call: TRBV7-3
clone_size: .
j_call: TRBJ2-2
d_call: TRBD2
cdr3_aa: CASSARPSGGDRTGELFF
cdr3_nt: TGTGCCAGCAGCGCCCGGCCTAGCGGGGGGGATCGAACCGGGGAGCTGTTTTTT

v_call: TRBV19
clone_size: .
j_call: TRBJ2-2
d_call: .
cdr3_aa: CASSTSPDSTGELFF
cdr3_nt: TGTGCCAGTAGTACCTCTCCCGACAGCACCGGGGAGCTGTTTTTT

v_call: TRBV5-5
clone_size: .
j_call: TRBJ1-4
d_call: .
cdr3_aa: CASSRTWGPNEKLFF
cdr3_nt: TGTGCCAGCAGCCGCACCTGGGGCCCTAATGAAAAACTGTTTTTT

v_call: TRBV30
clone_size: .
j_call: TRBJ1-5
d_call: .
cdr3_aa: CAWRGDGNNQPQHF
cdr3_nt: TGTGCCTGGAGGGGAGACGGGAACAATCAGCCCCAGCATTTT

v_call: TRBV5-1
clone_size: .
j_call: TRBJ1-1
d_call: .
cdr3_aa: CASTLAVGNTEAFF
cdr3_nt: TGCGCCAGCACGTTGGCGGTGGGGAACACTGAAGCTTTCTTT

v_call: TRBV6-2/TRBV6-3
clone_size: .
j_call: TRBJ2-3
d_call: .
cdr3_aa: CASSYPPQGDTQYF
cdr3_nt: TGTGCCAGCAGTTACCCCCCCCAGGGAGATACGCAGTATTTT

v_call: TRBV9
clone_size: .
j_call: TRBJ2-5
d_call: TRBD2
cdr3_aa: CASSVAPSGRSSQETQYF
cdr3_nt: TGTGCCAGCAGCGTAGCGCCTAGCGGGAGGTCTAGCCAAGAGACCCAGTACTTC

v_call: TRBV29-1
clone_size: .
j_call: TRBJ2-1
d_call: .
cdr3_aa: CSVDGGPRHEQFF
cdr3_nt: TGCAGCGTTGACGGGGGGCCTCGACATGAGCAGTTCTTC

v_call: TRBV5-1
clone_size: .
j_call: TRBJ1-1
d_call: .
cdr3_aa: CASSSSLTGNTEAFF
cdr3_nt: TGCGCCAGCAGCTCGTCCTTAACAGGGAACACTGAAGCTTTCTTT

v_call: TRBV27
clone_size: .
j_call: TRBJ2-7
d_call: .
cdr3_aa: CASSPRNDKAYEQYF
cdr3_nt: TGTGCCAGCAGTCCGAGGAACGATAAAGCCTACGAGCAGTACTTC

v_call: TRBV27
clone_size: .
j_call: TRBJ2-2
d_call: .
cdr3_aa: CASRTGGELFF
cdr3_nt: TGTGCCAGCAGGACAGGCGGGGAGCTGTTTTTT

v_call: TRBV6-1
clone_size: .
j_call: TRBJ2-7
d_call: .
cdr3_aa: CASSEGGTGPPYEQYF
cdr3_nt: TGTGCCAGCAGTGAGGGGGGGACAGGCCCACCCTACGAGCAGTACTTC

v_call: TRBV27
clone_size: .
j_call: TRBJ1-5
d_call: TRBD1
cdr3_aa: CASSLRGTGGPFGNQPQHF
cdr3_nt: TGTGCCAGCAGTTTAAGAGGGACAGGGGGCCCCTTTGGCAATCAGCCCCAGCATTTT

v_call: TRBV28
clone_size: .
j_call: TRBJ2-1
d_call: .
cdr3_aa: CASSFRGSYNEQFF
cdr3_nt: TGTGCCAGCAGTTTCCGGGGGTCCTACAATGAGCAGTTCTTC